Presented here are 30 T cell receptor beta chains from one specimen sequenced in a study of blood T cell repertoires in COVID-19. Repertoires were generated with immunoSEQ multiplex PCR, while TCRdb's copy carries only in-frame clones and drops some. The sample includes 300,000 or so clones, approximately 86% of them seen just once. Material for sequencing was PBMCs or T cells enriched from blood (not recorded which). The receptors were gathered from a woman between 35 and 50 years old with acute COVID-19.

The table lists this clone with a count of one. The CDR3 spells CASSHYSGANSYEQYF. The CDR3 bases are TGCGCCAGCAGCCACTATTCAGGGGCCAACTCCTACGAGCAGTACTTC. This rearrangement joins TRBV4-1 to TRBJ2-7, with D perhaps matching TRBD1 (6 bases). Germline CDR1 is MGHRA and CDR2 is YSYEKL. Trimming cost V 3 bases and J 0 bases, with 15 bases left between them. CDR3 length equals 16 residues.

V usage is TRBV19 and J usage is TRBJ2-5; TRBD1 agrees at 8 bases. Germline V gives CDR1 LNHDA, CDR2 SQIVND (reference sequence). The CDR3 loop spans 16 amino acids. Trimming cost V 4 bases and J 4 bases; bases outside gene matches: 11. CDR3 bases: TGTGCCAGTAGTAAAGGGGCAGGGGGCGGTCGAGAGACCCAGTACTTC. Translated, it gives CASSKGAGGGRETQYF.

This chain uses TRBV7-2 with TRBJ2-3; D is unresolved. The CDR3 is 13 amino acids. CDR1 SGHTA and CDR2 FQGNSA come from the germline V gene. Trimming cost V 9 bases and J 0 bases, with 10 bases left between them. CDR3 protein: CASTWLSTDTQYF. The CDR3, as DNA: TGTGCCAGTACCTGGCTGAGCACAGATACGCAGTATTTT. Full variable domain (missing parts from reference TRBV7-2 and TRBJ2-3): GAGVSQSPSNKVTEKGKDVELRCDPISGHTALYWYRQSLGQGLEFLIYFQGNSAPDKSGLPSDRFSAERTGGSVSTLTIQRTQQEDSAVYLCASTWLSTDTQYFGPGTRLTVL.

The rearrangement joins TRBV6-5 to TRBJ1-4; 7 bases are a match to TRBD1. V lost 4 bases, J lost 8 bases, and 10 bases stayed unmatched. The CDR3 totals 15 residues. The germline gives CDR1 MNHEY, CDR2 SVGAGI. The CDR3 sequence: CASSSERGRKEKLFF. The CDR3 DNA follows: TGTGCCAGCAGTTCCGAGAGGGGGCGGAAGGAAAAACTGTTTTTT.

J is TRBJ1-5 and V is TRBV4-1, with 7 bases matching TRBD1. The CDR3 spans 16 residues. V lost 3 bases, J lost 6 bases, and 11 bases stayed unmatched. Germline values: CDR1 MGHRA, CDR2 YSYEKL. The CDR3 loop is CASSHESSGGLQPQHF. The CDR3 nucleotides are TGCGCCAGCAGCCATGAATCCTCAGGGGGTCTTCAGCCCCAGCATTTT.

The CDR3 sequence is CASSPWDRGGEQYF. The DNA for the CDR3 is TGTGCCAGCAGTCCGTGGGACAGGGGTGGTGAGCAGTACTTC. V gene TRBV6-5 combines with J gene TRBJ2-7, with 10 bases lining up with TRBD1. Per germline, CDR1 MNHEY and CDR2 SVGAGI. This CDR3 is built from 14 residues. The J segment lost 7 bases and the V segment lost 5 bases, leaving 8 bases of the junction unmatched.

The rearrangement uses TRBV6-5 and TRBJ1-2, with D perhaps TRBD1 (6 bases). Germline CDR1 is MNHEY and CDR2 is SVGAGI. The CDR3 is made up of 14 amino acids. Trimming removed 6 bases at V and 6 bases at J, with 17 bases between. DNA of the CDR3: TGTGCCAGCAGCCGGGCACAGGGTGTGGATGGCTACACCTTC. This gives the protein CASSRAQGVDGYTF.

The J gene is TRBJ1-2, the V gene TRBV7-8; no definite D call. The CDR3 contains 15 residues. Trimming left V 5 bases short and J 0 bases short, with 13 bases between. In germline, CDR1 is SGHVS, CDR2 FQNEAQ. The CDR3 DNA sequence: TGTGCCAGCAGCCCCCCAGGCCCAGCTAACTATGGCTACACCTTC. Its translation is CASSPPGPANYGYTF.

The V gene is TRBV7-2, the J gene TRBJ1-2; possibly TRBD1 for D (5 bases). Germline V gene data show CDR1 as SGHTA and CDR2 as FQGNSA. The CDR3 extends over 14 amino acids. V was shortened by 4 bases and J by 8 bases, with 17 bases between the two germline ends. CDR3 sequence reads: CASSSRGQGYGYTF. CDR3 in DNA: TGTGCCAGCAGCTCCCGTGGTCAGGGATACGGCTACACCTTC.

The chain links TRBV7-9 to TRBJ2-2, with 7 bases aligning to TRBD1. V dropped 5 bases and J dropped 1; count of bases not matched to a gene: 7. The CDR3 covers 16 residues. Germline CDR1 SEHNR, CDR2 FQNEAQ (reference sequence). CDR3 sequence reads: CASSPRQGRNTGELFF. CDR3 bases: TGTGCCAGCAGCCCAAGACAGGGACGGAACACCGGGGAGCTGTTTTTT.

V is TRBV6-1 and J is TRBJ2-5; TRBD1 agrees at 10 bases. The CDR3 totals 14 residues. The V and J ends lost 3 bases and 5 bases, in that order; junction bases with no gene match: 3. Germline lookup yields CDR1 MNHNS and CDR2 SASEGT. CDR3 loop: CASSETGGQETQYF. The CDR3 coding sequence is TGTGCCAGCAGTGAGACAGGGGGCCAGGAGACCCAGTACTTC.

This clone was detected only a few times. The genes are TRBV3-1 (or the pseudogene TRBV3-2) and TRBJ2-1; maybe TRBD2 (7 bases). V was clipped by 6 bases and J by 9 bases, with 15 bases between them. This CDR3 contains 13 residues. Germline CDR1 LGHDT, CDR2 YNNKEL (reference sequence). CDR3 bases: TGTGCCAGCAGGGAGGGGGGGGCCGGTGAGCAGTTCTTC. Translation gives CASREGGAGEQFF.

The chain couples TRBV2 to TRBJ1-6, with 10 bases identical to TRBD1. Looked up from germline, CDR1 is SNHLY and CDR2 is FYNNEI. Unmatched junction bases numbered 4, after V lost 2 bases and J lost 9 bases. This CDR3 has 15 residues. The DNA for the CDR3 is TGTGCCAGCAGTGAATCTTGGACAGGGGGTTCACCCCTCCACTTT. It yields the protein CASSESWTGGSPLHF.

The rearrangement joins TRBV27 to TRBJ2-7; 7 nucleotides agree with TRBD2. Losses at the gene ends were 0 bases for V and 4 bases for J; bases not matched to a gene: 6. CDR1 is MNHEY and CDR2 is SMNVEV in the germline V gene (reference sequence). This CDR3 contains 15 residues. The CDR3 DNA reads TGTGCCAGCAGTTTATCGGGGGAGGGGTATTACGAGCAGTACTTC. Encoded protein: CASSLSGEGYYEQYF.

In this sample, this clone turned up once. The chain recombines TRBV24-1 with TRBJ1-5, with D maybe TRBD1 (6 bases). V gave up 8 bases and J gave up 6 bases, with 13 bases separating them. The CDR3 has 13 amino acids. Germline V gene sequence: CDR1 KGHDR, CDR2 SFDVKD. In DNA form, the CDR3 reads TGTGCCACCAATGGGGGGGCAGGTCAGCCCCAGCATTTT. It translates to CATNGGAGQPQHF.

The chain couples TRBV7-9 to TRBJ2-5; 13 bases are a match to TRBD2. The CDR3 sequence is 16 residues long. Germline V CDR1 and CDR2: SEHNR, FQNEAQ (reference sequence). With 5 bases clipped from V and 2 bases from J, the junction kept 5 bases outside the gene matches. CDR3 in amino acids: CASSPEGLAGQETQYF. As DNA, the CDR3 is TGTGCCAGCAGCCCAGAGGGACTAGCGGGACAAGAGACCCAGTACTTC.

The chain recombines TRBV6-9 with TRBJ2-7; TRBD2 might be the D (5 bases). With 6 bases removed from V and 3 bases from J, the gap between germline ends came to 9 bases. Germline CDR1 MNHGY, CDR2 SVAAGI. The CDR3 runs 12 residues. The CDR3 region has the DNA TGTGCCAGCAGACTAGACCACTACGAGCAGTACTTC. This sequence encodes CASRLDHYEQYF.

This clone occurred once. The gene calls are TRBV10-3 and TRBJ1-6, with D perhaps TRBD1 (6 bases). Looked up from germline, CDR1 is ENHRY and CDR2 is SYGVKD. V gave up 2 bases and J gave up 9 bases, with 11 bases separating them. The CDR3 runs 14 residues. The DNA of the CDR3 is TGTGCCATCAGTGAGGGGAGGGGGGTTTCACCCCTCCACTTT. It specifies CAISEGRGVSPLHF.

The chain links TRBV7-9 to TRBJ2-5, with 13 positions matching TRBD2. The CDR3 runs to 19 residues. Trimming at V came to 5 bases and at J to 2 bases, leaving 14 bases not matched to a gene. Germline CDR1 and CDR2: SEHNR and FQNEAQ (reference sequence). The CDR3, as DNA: TGTGCCAGCAGCCCCTCGGGACTAGCGGGGTTTCGGGGACAAGAGACCCAGTACTTC. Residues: CASSPSGLAGFRGQETQYF.

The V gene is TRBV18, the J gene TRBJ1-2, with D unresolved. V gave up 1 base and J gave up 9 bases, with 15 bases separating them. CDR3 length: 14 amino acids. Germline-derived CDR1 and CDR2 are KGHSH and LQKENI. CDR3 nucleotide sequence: TGTGCCAGCTCACCACTATCGTCGAGGGAGAGCTACACCTTC. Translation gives CASSPLSSRESYTF.

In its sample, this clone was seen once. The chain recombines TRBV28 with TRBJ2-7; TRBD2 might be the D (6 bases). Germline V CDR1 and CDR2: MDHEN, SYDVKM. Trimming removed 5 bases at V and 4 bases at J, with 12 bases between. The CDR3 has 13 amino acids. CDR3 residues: CASSPGGEYEQYF. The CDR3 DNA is TGTGCCAGCAGTCCCGGAGGGGAATACGAGCAGTACTTC.

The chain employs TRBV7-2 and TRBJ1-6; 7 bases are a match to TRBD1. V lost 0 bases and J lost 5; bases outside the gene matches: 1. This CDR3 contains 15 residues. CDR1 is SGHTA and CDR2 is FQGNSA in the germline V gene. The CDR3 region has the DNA TGTGCCAGCAGCTTAGCCGGGACAGATAATTCACCCCTCCACTTT. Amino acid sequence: CASSLAGTDNSPLHF.

The chain's CDR3 is CASSEAAGQGYGYTF. For the CDR3, the DNA is TGTGCCAGCAGTGAAGCCGCGGGACAGGGTTATGGCTACACCTTC. The J gene is TRBJ1-2, the V gene TRBV28; 9 nucleotides align to TRBD1. This CDR3 comprises 15 residues. With 5 bases clipped from V and 5 bases from J, the junction kept 9 bases outside the gene matches. Germline CDR1 MDHEN, CDR2 SYDVKM.

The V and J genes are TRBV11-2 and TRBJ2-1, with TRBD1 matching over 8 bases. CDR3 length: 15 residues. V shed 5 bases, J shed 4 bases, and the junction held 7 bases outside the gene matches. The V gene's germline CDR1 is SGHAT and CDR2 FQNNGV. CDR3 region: CASSPRDRFYNEQFF. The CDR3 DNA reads TGTGCCAGCAGCCCCCGGGACAGGTTTTACAATGAGCAGTTCTTC.

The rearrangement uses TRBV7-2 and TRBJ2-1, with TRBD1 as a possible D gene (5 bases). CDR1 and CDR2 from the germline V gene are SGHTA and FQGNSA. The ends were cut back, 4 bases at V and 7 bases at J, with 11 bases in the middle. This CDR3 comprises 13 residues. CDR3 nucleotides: TGTGCCAGCAGCTGGGTCAGGGCGAATGAGCAGTTCTTC. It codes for CASSWVRANEQFF.

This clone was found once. CDR3 loop: CASSLATSNTGELFF. The CDR3, as DNA: TGCGCCAGCAGCTTGGCCACATCAAACACCGGGGAGCTGTTTTTT. This chain connects TRBV5-1 to TRBJ2-2; D is ambiguous. Germline V gene sequence: CDR1 SGHRS, CDR2 YFSETQ. V lost 0 bases and J lost 2, with 8 bases in between. This CDR3 contains 15 residues. Combining the CDR3 with reference TRBV5-1 and TRBJ2-2 gives the whole variable domain KAGVTQTPRYLIKTRGQQVTLSCSPISGHRSVSWYQQTPGQGLQFLFEYFSETQRNKGNFPGRFSGRQFSNSRSEMNVSTLELGDSALYLCASSLATSNTGELFFGEGSRLTVL.

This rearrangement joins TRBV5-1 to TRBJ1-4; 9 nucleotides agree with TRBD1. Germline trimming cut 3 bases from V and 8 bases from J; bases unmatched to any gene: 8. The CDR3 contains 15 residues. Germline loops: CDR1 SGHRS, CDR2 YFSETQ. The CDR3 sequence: CASSSTQGAGEKLFF. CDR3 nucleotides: TGCGCCAGCAGCTCAACACAGGGGGCCGGGGAAAAACTGTTTTTT.

The CDR3: CASSLAGTGGDTIYF. DNA for the CDR3: TGCGCCAGCAGCTTGGCCGGGACAGGGGGAGACACCATATATTTT. The chain combines TRBV5-1 with TRBJ1-3, with 11 bases fitting TRBD1. J was trimmed by 8 bases and V by 0 bases; bases with no gene match: 4. The CDR3 is 15 residues long. Germline lookup yields CDR1 SGHRS and CDR2 YFSETQ. The entire variable domain, with the rest obtained from reference TRBV5-1 and TRBJ1-3, is as follows: KAGVTQTPRYLIKTRGQQVTLSCSPISGHRSVSWYQQTPGQGLQFLFEYFSETQRNKGNFPGRFSGRQFSNSRSEMNVSTLELGDSALYLCASSLAGTGGDTIYFGEGSWLTVV.

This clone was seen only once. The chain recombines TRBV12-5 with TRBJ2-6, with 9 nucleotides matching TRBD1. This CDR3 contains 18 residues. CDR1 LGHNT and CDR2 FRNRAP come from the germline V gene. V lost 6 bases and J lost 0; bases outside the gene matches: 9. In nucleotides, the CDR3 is TGTGCTAGTGGCCACCACGACAGGGGGTTCTCTGGGGCCAACGTCCTGACTTTC. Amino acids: CASGHHDRGFSGANVLTF. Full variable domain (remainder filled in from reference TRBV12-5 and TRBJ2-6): DARVTQTPRHKVTEMGQEVTMRCQPILGHNTVFWYRQTMMQGLELLAYFRNRAPLDDSGMPKDRFSAEMPDATLATLKIQPSEPRDSAVYFCASGHHDRGFSGANVLTFGAGSRLTVL.

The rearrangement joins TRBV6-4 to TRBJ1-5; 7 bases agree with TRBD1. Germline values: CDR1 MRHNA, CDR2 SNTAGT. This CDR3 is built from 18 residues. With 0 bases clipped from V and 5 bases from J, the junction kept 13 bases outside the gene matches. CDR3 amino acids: CASSDSNMRGDSHQPQHF. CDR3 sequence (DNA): TGTGCCAGCAGTGACTCGAATATGAGGGGGGACAGCCATCAGCCCCAGCATTTT.